Reported below is one T cell receptor (beta chain). The data derive from a study of control samples from healthy donors and cancer patients. The CDR3 is 11 residues long. Trimming took off 3 bases at V and 6 bases at J, with 5 bases between the two ends. CDR1 ENHRY and CDR2 SYGVKD come from the germline V gene. The data were produced by immunoSEQ multiplex PCR, yet TCRdb's version contains in-frame clones alone and is incomplete. This sample has 80,000 or so clones, with 90% to 95% found just once. The receptor was derived from a woman aged 40 to 49 in good health. The sample taken for sequencing was blood. The chain links TRBV10-3 to TRBJ1-2, with unresolved D. The CDR3 protein is CAISERDGYTF. The DNA for the CDR3 is TGTGCCATCAGTGAAAGGGATGGCTACACCTTC.